Each of the 12 T cell receptor beta chains below was sequenced from the same sample in a study of blood T cell repertoires in COVID-19. Generated by immunoSEQ multiplex PCR, the TCRdb table keeps only in-frame clones and is missing some. The sample consists of some 150,000 clones, about 90% of them appearing once. Sequencing was done on a sample of peripheral blood. The origin of the receptors is a man aged 45-60 years with acute or convalescent COVID-19.

This clone was counted between two and nine times. CDR3 sequence (DNA): TGTGCCAGCAGCCAAGAACAGGCCGGGACTAGCATCTCGCGGGGCTCCTACGAGCAGTACTTC. Its protein is CASSQEQAGTSISRGSYEQYF. The rearrangement links TRBV4-2 to TRBJ2-7, with TRBD2 matching over 9 bases. With 0 bases clipped from V and 0 bases from J, the junction kept 18 bases outside the gene matches. CDR3 size: 21 residues. In germline, CDR1 is LGHNA, CDR2 YNFKEQ.

The chain is built from TRBV7-2 and TRBJ1-5; possible D gene TRBD1, 5 bases. Between the trimmed V and J ends, which lost 2 bases and 5 bases, there was a span of 13 bases. The CDR3 runs 15 residues. Germline loops: CDR1 SGHTA, CDR2 FQGNSA. CDR3 nucleotides: TGTGCCAGCAGCTTATACACGGGGGGGTATCAGCCCCAGCATTTT. Encoded protein: CASSLYTGGYQPQHF.

The rearrangement links TRBV5-5 to TRBJ1-1; D gene unclear. This CDR3 is built from 12 residues. CDR1 is SGHKS and CDR2 is YYEKEE in the germline V gene (reference sequence). The ends were cut back, 0 bases at V and 7 bases at J, with 7 bases in the middle. CDR3 nucleotide sequence: TGTGCCAGCAGCTTGGTTGTTAGTGAAGCTTTCTTT. Translation gives CASSLVVSEAFF.

This clone was counted between two and nine times. This chain uses TRBV27 with TRBJ2-1, with D uncertain. Trimming took 0 bases from V and 9 from J, leaving 6 bases between them. CDR1 and CDR2 (germline): MNHEY, SMNVEV (reference sequence). The CDR3 has 12 residues. The CDR3: CASSLSYGEQFF. The CDR3 DNA sequence: TGTGCCAGCAGTTTATCGTACGGTGAGCAGTTCTTC.

CDR3 protein: CSASKGQGETQYF. For the CDR3, the DNA is TGCAGTGCTAGTAAAGGACAGGGAGAGACCCAGTACTTC. The chain is built from TRBV20-1 and TRBJ2-5; 8 nucleotides align to TRBD1. Germline CDR1 DFQATT, CDR2 SNEGSKA (reference sequence). CDR3 size: 13 residues. After removal of 3 bases from V and 4 bases from J, the junction contained 4 bases not matched to a gene.

V usage is TRBV6-1 and J usage is TRBJ1-1, with D perhaps matching TRBD1 (5 bases). Germline lookup yields CDR1 MNHNS and CDR2 SASEGT. Trimming stripped 1 base from V and 3 bases from J, with 9 bases between. This CDR3 contains 14 residues. CDR3: CASSEVGLDTEAFF. The CDR3 DNA follows: TGTGCCAGCAGTGAAGTGGGGCTGGACACTGAAGCTTTCTTT.

Comment on this clone: The sample contains more than one DNA sequence encoding this CDR3. In DNA form, the CDR3 reads TGTGCCAGCAGCTTAGGTAGTCCTGGAAACACCATATATTTT. Its protein product is CASSLGSPGNTIYF. V usage is TRBV11-2 and J usage is TRBJ1-3; D remains unclear. The CDR3 has 14 amino acids. Germline V CDR1 and CDR2: SGHAT, FQNNGV. V was clipped by 1 base and J by 2 bases, with 6 bases between them.

The chain uses TRBV10-3 and TRBJ1-3, with TRBD1 as a possible D gene (6 bases). In germline, CDR1 is ENHRY, CDR2 SYGVKD. Trimming took off 3 bases at V and 2 bases at J, with 11 bases between the two ends. This CDR3 spans 15 amino acids. The CDR3 loop reads CAISDQGKAGNTIYF. CDR3 coding DNA: TGTGCCATCAGTGACCAGGGGAAAGCTGGAAACACCATATATTTT.

The rearrangement joins TRBV4-2 to TRBJ2-2; TRBD1 matches at 7 bases. Trimming cost V 0 bases and J 6 bases; bases outside gene matches: 1. The CDR3 is 14 amino acids. Looked up from germline, CDR1 is LGHNA and CDR2 is YNFKEQ. The CDR3 DNA reads as TGTGCCAGCAGCCAAGAGACAGGGTCCGGGGAGCTGTTTTTT. It codes for CASSQETGSGELFF.

This chain joins TRBV28 and TRBJ1-6; 8 bases agree with TRBD1. This CDR3 has 17 amino acids. J was trimmed by 9 bases and V by 6 bases; bases with no gene match: 16. Per the germline V gene, CDR1 is MDHEN and CDR2 is SYDVKM. CDR3 sequence (DNA): TGTGCCAGCAGCATCAACTTCCGGACAGGGAGTACTTCACCCCTCCACTTT. It translates to CASSINFRTGSTSPLHF.

The rearrangement uses TRBV3-1 (or the pseudogene TRBV3-2) and TRBJ1-1; 7 nucleotides match TRBD1. V dropped 3 bases and J dropped 1; count of bases not matched to a gene: 2. This CDR3 comprises 14 residues. Germline CDR1 is LGHDT and CDR2 is YNNKEL (reference sequence). CDR3 nucleotides: TGTGCCAGCAGCCACCGGACAGGGAACACTGAAGCTTTCTTT. The encoded protein is CASSHRTGNTEAFF.

This chain links TRBV19 with TRBJ2-1; TRBD1 matches at 7 bases. Germline V gene data show CDR1 as LNHDA and CDR2 as SQIVND (reference sequence). The CDR3 is 14 amino acids. Trimming removed 5 bases from V and 10 bases from J; junction bases left unmatched: 11. In DNA, the CDR3 is TGTGCCAGTAGTCCCCAGCGGCTACAGGGGGAGCAGTTCTTC. It translates to CASSPQRLQGEQFF. Based on the CDR3 plus reference TRBV19 and TRBJ2-1, the full variable domain is DGGITQSPKYLFRKEGQNVTLSCEQNLNHDAMYWYRQDPGQGLRLIYYSQIVNDFQKGDIAEGYSVSREKKESFPLTVTSAQKNPTAFYLCASSPQRLQGEQFFGPGTRLTVL.